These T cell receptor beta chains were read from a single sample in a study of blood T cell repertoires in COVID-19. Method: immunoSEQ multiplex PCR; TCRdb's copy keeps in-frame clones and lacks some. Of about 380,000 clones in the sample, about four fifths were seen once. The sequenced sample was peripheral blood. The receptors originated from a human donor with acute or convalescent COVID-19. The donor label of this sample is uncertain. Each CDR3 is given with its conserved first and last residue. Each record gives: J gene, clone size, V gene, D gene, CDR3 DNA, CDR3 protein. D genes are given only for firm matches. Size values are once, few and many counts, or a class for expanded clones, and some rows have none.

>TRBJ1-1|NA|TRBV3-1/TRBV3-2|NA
TGTGCCAGCACCGGGGGCACTGAAGCTTTCTTT
CASTGGTEAFF
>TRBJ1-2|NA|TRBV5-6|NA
TGTGCCAGCAGCGTGGGGGCTGAGGGCTACACCTTC
CASSVGAEGYTF
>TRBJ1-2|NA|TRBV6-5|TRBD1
TGTGCCAGCAGTTACTCACAGGGGGCGGGCTATGGCTACACCTTC
CASSYSQGAGYGYTF
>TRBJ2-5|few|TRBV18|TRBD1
TGTGCCAGCTCACCTACCCCGGGGACAGGGTCTGAGACCCAGTACTTC
CASSPTPGTGSETQYF
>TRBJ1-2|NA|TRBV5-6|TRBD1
TGTGCCAGCAGCTTGGACAGGGGCTATGGCTACACCTTC
CASSLDRGYGYTF
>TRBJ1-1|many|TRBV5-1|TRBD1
TGCGCCAGCAGCTTGACCGGGACAGCGAACACTGAAGCTTTCTTT
CASSLTGTANTEAFF
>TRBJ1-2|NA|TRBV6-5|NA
TGTGCCAGCAGTACCTCACAGAAAGCTAACTATGGCTACACCTTC
CASSTSQKANYGYTF
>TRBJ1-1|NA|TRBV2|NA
TGTGCCAGCAGTTGGGCAAATGAAGCTTTCTTT
CASSWANEAFF
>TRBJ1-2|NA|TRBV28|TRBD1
TGTGCCAGCAGTCTAAGACAGGGGGCCATTGGCTACACCTTC
CASSLRQGAIGYTF
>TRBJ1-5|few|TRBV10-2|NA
TGCGCCAGCAGTGAGGAGCGTGGCAATCAGCCCCAGCATTTT
CASSEERGNQPQHF
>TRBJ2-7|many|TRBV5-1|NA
TGCGCCAGCAGCTTGGTTACACTAGCAGAGCAGTACTTC
CASSLVTLAEQYF
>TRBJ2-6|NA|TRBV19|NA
TGTGCCAGTAGTTCGCGTCGCTCTGGGGCCAACGTCCTGACTTTC
CASSSRRSGANVLTF
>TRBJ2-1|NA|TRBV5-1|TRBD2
TGCGCCAGCAGACCGGGGACTAGCGGGAGAAGGGATGAGCAGTTCTTC
CASRPGTSGRRDEQFF
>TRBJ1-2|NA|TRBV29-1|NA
TGCAGCGTTGAAGACGCAGGGAACCTTTATGGCTACACCTTC
CSVEDAGNLYGYTF
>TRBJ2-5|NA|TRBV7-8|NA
TGTGCCAGCAGCGCCCTGGGAGGGGCCCGGGGGCCCCGAGAGACCCAGTACTTC
CASSALGGARGPRETQYF
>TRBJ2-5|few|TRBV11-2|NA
TGTGCCAGCAGCTTAGGAGGTCTACCCCAGACCCAGTACTTC
CASSLGGLPQTQYF
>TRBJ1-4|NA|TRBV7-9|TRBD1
TGTGCCAGCAGCTTAAATACAGGGGTAAATGAAAAACTGTTTTTT
CASSLNTGVNEKLFF
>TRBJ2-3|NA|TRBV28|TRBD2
TGTGCCAGCAGTTTCCGGACTAGCGGGCTTAGCACAGATACGCAGTATTTT
CASSFRTSGLSTDTQYF
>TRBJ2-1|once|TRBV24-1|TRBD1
TGTGCCACCAGTGCGGCGAGGACAGGGGCCAATAATGAGCAGTTCTTC
CATSAARTGANNEQFF
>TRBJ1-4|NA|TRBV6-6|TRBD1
TGTGCCAGCAGGGAAACCGGGACAGGGCGTGAAAAACTGTTTTTT
CASRETGTGREKLFF
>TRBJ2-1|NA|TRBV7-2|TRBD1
TGTGCCAGCAGCTTACGACAGGGGGCTAGTGAGCAGTTCTTC
CASSLRQGASEQFF
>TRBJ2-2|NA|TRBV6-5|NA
TGTGCCAGCAGTTACGCTGGACAGAACACCGGGGAGCTGTTTTTT
CASSYAGQNTGELFF
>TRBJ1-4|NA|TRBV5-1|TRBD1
TGCGCCAGCAGCCTCGGACAGGGGGCGAGGGCAACTAATGAAAAACTGTTTTTT
CASSLGQGARATNEKLFF
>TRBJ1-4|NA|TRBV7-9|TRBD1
TGTGCCAGCAGCTTAGTCGGCAGGGGGAGGAATGAAAAACTGTTTTTT
CASSLVGRGRNEKLFF
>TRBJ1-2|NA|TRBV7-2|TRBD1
TGTGCCAGCAGCTTGGGGACAGGCAAGTCAAACTATGGCTACACCTTC
CASSLGTGKSNYGYTF
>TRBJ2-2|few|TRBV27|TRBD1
TGTGCCACTAAAATCAGACAGGGGGTGAACACCGGGGAGCTGTTTTTT
CATKIRQGVNTGELFF
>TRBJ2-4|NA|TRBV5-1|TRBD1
TGCGCCAGCAGCTTGGCCCCGGGACAGAGCAAAAACATTCAGTACTTC
CASSLAPGQSKNIQYF
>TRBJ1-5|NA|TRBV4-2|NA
TGTGCCAGCAGCCAGGGGGGGTATCAGCCCCAGCATTTT
CASSQGGYQPQHF
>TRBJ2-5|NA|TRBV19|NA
TGTGCCAGTAGTATGCCACAGTACCAAGAGACCCAGTACTTC
CASSMPQYQETQYF
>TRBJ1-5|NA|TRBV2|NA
TGTGCCAGCAGTACCGACAGCAGTAGCAATCAGCCCCAGCATTTT
CASSTDSSSNQPQHF
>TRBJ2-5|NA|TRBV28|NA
TGTGCCAGCAGACCCAGACAGGCTGGAGAGACCCAGTACTTC
CASRPRQAGETQYF
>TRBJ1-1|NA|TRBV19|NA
TGTGCCAGTAGTATCAAGACAGCCACTGAAGCTTTCTTT
CASSIKTATEAFF
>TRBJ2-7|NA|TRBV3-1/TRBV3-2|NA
TGTGCCAGCAGCCAGTGGGCCGACTACGAGCAGTACTTC
CASSQWADYEQYF
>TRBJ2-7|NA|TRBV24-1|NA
TGTGCCACCAGTGATTCCCCCCTTGACTGCGCGGGCAGCCGCTCCTACGAGCAGTACTTC
CATSDSPLDCAGSRSYEQYF
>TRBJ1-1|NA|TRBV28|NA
TGTGCCAGCAGCCTTGGACTCCGGCGATCTGAAGCTTTCTTT
CASSLGLRRSEAFF
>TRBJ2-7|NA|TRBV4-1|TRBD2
TGCGCCAGCAGCCGAGGAACCCGGACTAGCTCGTACGAGCAGTACTTC
CASSRGTRTSSYEQYF
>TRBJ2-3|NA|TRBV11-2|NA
TGTGCCAGCAGCTTCCGGCGGGGGCCATTCACAGATACGCAGTATTTT
CASSFRRGPFTDTQYF
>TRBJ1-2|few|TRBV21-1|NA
TGTGCCAGCACGCCTCGGGGACAGGGGGAACTCTATGGCTACACCTTC
CASTPRGQGELYGYTF
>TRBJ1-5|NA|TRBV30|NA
TGTGCCTGGAGTGCTGGGCTAGGGGATTATAGCAATCAGCCCCAGCATTTT
CAWSAGLGDYSNQPQHF
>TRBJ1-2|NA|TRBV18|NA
TGTGCCAGCTCACTACAGGACGGAGTTAACTATGGCTACACCTTC
CASSLQDGVNYGYTF
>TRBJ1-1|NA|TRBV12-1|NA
TGTGCCAGCAGCTACACAGGGGGCTGGGATACTGAAGCTTTCTTT
CASSYTGGWDTEAFF
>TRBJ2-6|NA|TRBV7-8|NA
TGTGCCAGCAGCCCTGGACAGAGCTCTGGGGCCAACGTCCTGACTTTC
CASSPGQSSGANVLTF
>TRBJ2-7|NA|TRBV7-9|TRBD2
TGTGCCAGCAGCCACCCCGGGAGCGGGGGAGCTGTACTACAATACGAGCAGTACTTC
CASSHPGSGGAVLQYEQYF
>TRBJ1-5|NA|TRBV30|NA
TGTGCCTGGACCTCCGGGTTCAATCAGCCCCAGCATTTT
CAWTSGFNQPQHF
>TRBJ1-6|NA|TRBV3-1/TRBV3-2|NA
TGTGCCAGCAGCCGAGGACATTCCTATAATTCACCCCTCCACTTT
CASSRGHSYNSPLHF
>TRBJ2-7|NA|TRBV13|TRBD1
TGTGCCAGCAGCTACTTACAGGGGGGCGAGCAGTACTTC
CASSYLQGGEQYF
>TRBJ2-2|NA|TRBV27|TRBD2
TGTGCCAGCACCTTCAGCGGGAGATGGGGTACCGGGGAGCTGTTTTTT
CASTFSGRWGTGELFF
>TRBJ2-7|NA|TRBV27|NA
TGTGCCAGCAGTTTTAGGACAGCAGGCTCCTACGAGCAGTACTTC
CASSFRTAGSYEQYF
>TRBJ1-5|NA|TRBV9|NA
TGTGCCAGCAGCCCCACGTTAGGGGAAGCTCAGCCCCAGCATTTT
CASSPTLGEAQPQHF
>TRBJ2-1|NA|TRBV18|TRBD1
TGTGCCAGCTCACGTGACAGGGACTACAATGAGCAGTTCTTC
CASSRDRDYNEQFF
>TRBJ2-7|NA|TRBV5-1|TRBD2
TGCGCCAGCACACTAGCGGGAACCTACGAGCAGTACTTC
CASTLAGTYEQYF
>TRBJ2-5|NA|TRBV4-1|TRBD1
TGCGCCAGCAGCCAAGGGGGACAGGGGTCGGAGACCCAGTACTTC
CASSQGGQGSETQYF
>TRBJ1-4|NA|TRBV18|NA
TGTGCCAGCTCACCACCCGGACAGATTACAACTAATGAAAAACTGTTTTTT
CASSPPGQITTNEKLFF